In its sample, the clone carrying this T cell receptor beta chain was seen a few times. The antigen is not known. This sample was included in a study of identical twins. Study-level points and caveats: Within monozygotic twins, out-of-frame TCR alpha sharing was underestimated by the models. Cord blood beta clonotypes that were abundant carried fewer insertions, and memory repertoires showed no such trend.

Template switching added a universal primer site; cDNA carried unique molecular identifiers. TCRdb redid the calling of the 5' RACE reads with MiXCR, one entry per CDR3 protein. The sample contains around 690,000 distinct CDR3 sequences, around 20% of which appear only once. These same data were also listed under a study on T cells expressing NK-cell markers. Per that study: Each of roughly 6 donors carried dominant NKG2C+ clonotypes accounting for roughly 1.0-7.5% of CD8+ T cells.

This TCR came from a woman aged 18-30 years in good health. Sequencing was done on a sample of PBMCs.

DNA for the CDR3: TGTGCCAGCAGTTATCTATCAGGATACACAGATACGCAGTATTTT. This encodes CASSYLSGYTDTQYF. The V and J genes are TRBV6-2 or TRBV6-3 and TRBJ2-3, with D unclear. This CDR3 spans 15 amino acids. Deletions cut 3 bases from V and 2 bases from J, with 12 bases between. Germline values: CDR1 MNHEY, CDR2 SVGEGT.